This passage covers 3 T cell receptor beta chains from one sample sequenced in a study of T cell changes during pregnancy in multiple sclerosis. Sequenced by immunoSEQ multiplex PCR; TCRdb stores in-frame clones only, minus some. This table has some 73,000 clones, approximately 92% appearing once. Sequencing was performed on peripheral blood, taken in the third trimester of pregnancy. Source of these receptors: a female donor in good health, enrolled as a control in a pregnancy study.

The count of this clone is one. The chain carries TRBV4-1 and TRBJ2-3; 8 bases align to TRBD2. From germline, CDR1 is MGHRA and CDR2 YSYEKL. The CDR3 sequence is 15 residues long. V shed 0 bases, J shed 6 bases, and the junction held 5 bases outside the gene matches. The CDR3 sequence is CASSQDRGGRDTQYF. In nucleotides, the CDR3 is TGCGCCAGCAGCCAAGATCGGGGCGGGAGGGATACGCAGTATTTT.

The chain employs TRBV6-1 and TRBJ1-5, with D possibly being TRBD1 (6 bases). With 2 bases removed from V and 4 bases from J, the gap between germline ends came to 12 bases. This CDR3 spans 15 amino acids. Germline loops: CDR1 MNHNS, CDR2 SASEGT. This chain's CDR3 is CASSELGGGNQPQHF. The CDR3 DNA reads TGTGCCAGCAGTGAATTAGGGGGGGGTAATCAGCCCCAGCATTTT.

This clone was found once. The rearrangement links TRBV28 to TRBJ2-1; TRBD2 agrees at 11 bases. This CDR3 has 16 amino acids. Germline CDR1 reads MDHEN; CDR2 reads SYDVKM. V was pared by 5 bases and J by 4 bases, with 7 bases of the junction left unmatched. In DNA, the CDR3 is TGTGCCAGCAGTGACATTAGCGGGGGGGAATACAATGAGCAGTTCTTC. Its translation: CASSDISGGEYNEQFF.